These 12 T cell receptor beta chains share one sample of origin, sequenced in a study of CD8 T cells in Susac syndrome. A quantity of about 0.45 to 1 ug RNA underwent reverse transcription using random hexamers. TCRdb ran MiXCR on the immunoSEQ multiplex PCR reads and lists one entry per CDR3 protein. The sample shows 80,000 to 90,000 distinct CDR3 sequences, roughly 93% of them seen only once. The sequencing sample was made of CD8+ T cells from PBMCs. Every receptor here comes from a human donor in good health.

This chain links TRBV29-1 with TRBJ1-1; 7 nucleotides match TRBD1. V lost 6 bases and J lost 8; bases outside the gene matches: 6. The CDR3 is 11 residues long. Germline V gene lookup returns CDR1 SQVTM and CDR2 ANQGSEA. CDR3 protein: CSVDREREAFF. The DNA of the CDR3 is TGCAGCGTAGACAGGGAAAGGGAAGCTTTCTTT.

The V and J genes are TRBV30 and TRBJ1-5, with D maybe TRBD1 (5 bases). V was pared by 1 base and J by 7 bases, with 14 bases between. The germline V gene has CDR1 GTSNPN and CDR2 SVGIG (reference sequence). This CDR3 is built from 14 residues. The CDR3 DNA follows: TGTGCCTGGAGTGCCTGGGGCCCGGGGCAGCCCCAGCATTTT. It is translated as CAWSAWGPGQPQHF. The whole variable domain, filled in from reference TRBV30 and TRBJ1-5, reads SQTIHQWPATLVQPVGSPLSLECTVEGTSNPNLYWYRQAAGRGLQLLFYSVGIGQISSEVPQNLSASRPQDRQFILSSKKLLLSDSGFYLCAWSAWGPGQPQHFGDGTRLSIL.

This chain connects TRBV7-9 to TRBJ1-2; no clear D gene. The V gene lost 3 bases and the J gene lost 10 bases, with 3 bases spanning the gap. Germline V gene lookup returns CDR1 SEHNR and CDR2 FQNEAQ (reference sequence). The CDR3 loop spans 9 amino acids. Here the CDR3 DNA reads TGTGCCAGCAGCTTGGACTACACCTTC. Protein product: CASSLDYTF.

The chain combines TRBV29-1 with TRBJ1-1; TRBD1 agrees at 7 bases. V dropped 4 bases and J dropped 4; count of bases not matched to a gene: 3. Germline loops: CDR1 SQVTM, CDR2 ANQGSEA. This CDR3 is built from 12 residues. The CDR3, as DNA: TGCAGCGTTGGCAGGGGGGTCACTGAAGCTTTCTTT. This gives the protein CSVGRGVTEAFF. The whole variable domain, filled in from reference TRBV29-1 and TRBJ1-1, reads SAVISQKPSRDICQRGTSLTIQCQVDSQVTMMFWYRQQPGQSLTLIATANQGSEATYESGFVIDKFPISRPNLTFSTLTVSNMSPEDSSIYLCSVGRGVTEAFFGQGTRLTVV.

This clonotype appeared once. This chain joins TRBV20-1 and TRBJ2-5; tentative D call: TRBD2 (5 bases). This CDR3 has 14 amino acids. The V end was cut by 0 bases, the J end by 2 bases, with 10 bases between. From germline, CDR1 is DFQATT and CDR2 SNEGSKA (reference sequence). The CDR3 region is CSARDEGRQETQYF. The CDR3 DNA reads as TGCAGTGCTAGAGATGAGGGCAGACAAGAGACCCAGTACTTC.

The chain couples TRBV6-5 to TRBJ2-5; D remains unclear. The CDR3 runs to 14 residues. Trimming took 2 bases from V and 0 from J, leaving 7 bases between them. Germline V gene lookup returns CDR1 MNHEY and CDR2 SVGAGI. The chain's CDR3 is CASSYEQNQETQYF. The CDR3 region has the DNA TGTGCCAGCAGTTACGAGCAGAACCAAGAGACCCAGTACTTC.

The chain recombines TRBV29-1 with TRBJ1-1, with D possibly TRBD1 on 6 matching bases. The CDR3 length is 13 residues. V gave up 8 bases and J gave up 4 bases, with 17 bases separating them. Per the germline V gene, CDR1 is SQVTM and CDR2 is ANQGSEA. In DNA, the CDR3 is TGCAGCACAGGGACGAGGTGGGGCACTGAAGCTTTCTTT. Translation: CSTGTRWGTEAFF.

The chain couples TRBV5-6 to TRBJ2-7; D ambiguous. V lost 3 bases and J lost 3, with 10 bases in between. Germline-derived CDR1 and CDR2 are SGHDT and YYEEEE. CDR3 size: 13 residues. The chain's CDR3 is CASSSPEGYEQYF. The DNA of the CDR3 is TGTGCCAGCAGCTCTCCGGAAGGCTACGAGCAGTACTTC.

V is TRBV7-8 and J is TRBJ2-3; D unclear. The CDR3 contains 12 residues. The V gene's germline CDR1 is SGHVS and CDR2 FQNEAQ. The CDR3 spells CALAEGTDTQYF. The DNA of the CDR3 is TGTGCTCTGGCGGAAGGGACAGATACGCAGTATTTT.

The chain employs TRBV6-6 and TRBJ1-2; no reliable D call. The CDR3 totals 13 residues. V was clipped by 6 bases and J by 4 bases, with 12 bases between them. CDR1 MNHNY and CDR2 SVGAGI come from the germline V gene (reference sequence). CDR3 amino acids: CASSPSSTYGYTF. The CDR3 bases are TGTGCCAGCAGCCCCTCGTCAACCTATGGCTACACCTTC.

This sequence joins TRBV29-1 and TRBJ2-5; no clear D. The CDR3 is 11 amino acids. Looked up from germline, CDR1 is SQVTM and CDR2 is ANQGSEA. This CDR3 reads CSSGLGETQYF. The CDR3 bases are TGCAGTAGTGGTCTTGGAGAGACCCAGTACTTC. Supplemented by reference TRBV29-1 and TRBJ2-5, the full variable domain reads SAVISQKPSRDICQRGTSLTIQCQVDSQVTMMFWYRQQPGQSLTLIATANQGSEATYESGFVIDKFPISRPNLTFSTLTVSNMSPEDSSIYLCSSGLGETQYFGPGTRLLVL.

The chain is built from TRBV9 and TRBJ1-3; tentatively, D is TRBD1 (5 bases). V was pared by 4 bases and J by 4 bases, with 15 bases between. The CDR3 totals 15 residues. Germline assignment: CDR1 SGDLS and CDR2 YYNGEE. CDR3 nucleotide sequence: TGTGCCAGCAGCCCGATCGGGGCCGAAGGAAACACCATATATTTT. Encoded protein: CASSPIGAEGNTIYF.